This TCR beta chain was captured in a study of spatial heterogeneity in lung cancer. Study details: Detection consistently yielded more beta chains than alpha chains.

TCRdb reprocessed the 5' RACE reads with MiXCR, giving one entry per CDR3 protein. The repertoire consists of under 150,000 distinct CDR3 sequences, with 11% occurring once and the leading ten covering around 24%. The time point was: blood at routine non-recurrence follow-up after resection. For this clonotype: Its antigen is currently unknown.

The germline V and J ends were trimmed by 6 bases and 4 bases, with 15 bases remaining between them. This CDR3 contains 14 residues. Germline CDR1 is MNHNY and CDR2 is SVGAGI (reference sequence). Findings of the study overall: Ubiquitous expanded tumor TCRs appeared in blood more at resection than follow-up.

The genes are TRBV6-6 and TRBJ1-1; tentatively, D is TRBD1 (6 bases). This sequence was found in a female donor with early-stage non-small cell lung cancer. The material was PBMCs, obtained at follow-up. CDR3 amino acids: CASRTGQSSTEAFF. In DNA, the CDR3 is TGTGCCAGCAGAACTGGACAGAGTAGCACTGAAGCTTTCTTT.